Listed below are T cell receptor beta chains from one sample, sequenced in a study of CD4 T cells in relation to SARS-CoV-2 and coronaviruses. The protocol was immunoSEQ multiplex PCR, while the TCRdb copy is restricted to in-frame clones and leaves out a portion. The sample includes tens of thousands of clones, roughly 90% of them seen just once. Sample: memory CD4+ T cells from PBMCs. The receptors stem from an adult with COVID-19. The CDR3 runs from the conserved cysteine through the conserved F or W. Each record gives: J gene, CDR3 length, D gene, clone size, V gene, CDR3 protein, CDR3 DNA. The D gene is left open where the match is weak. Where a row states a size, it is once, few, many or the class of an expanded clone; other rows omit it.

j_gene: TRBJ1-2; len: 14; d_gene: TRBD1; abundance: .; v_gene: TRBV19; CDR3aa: CASRRTGSNYGYTF; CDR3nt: TGTGCCAGTAGGAGGACAGGGTCTAACTATGGCTACACCTTC
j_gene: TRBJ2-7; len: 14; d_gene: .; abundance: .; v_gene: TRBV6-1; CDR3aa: CASKSIQLSYEQYF; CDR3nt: TGTGCCAGCAAATCCATACAACTTTCCTACGAGCAGTACTTC
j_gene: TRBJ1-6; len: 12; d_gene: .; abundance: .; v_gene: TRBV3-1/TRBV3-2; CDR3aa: CASSQVSSPLHF; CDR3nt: TGTGCCAGCAGCCAAGTATCTTCACCCCTCCACTTT
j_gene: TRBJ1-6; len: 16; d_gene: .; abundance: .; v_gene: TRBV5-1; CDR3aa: CASSSTGPSNNSPLHF; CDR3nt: TGCGCCAGCAGCTCTACAGGGCCTTCCAATAATTCACCCCTCCACTTT
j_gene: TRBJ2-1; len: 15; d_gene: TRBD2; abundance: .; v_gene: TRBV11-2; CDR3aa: CASSVERGPRGEQFF; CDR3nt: TGTGCCAGCAGCGTTGAGCGGGGGCCCCGGGGTGAGCAGTTCTTC
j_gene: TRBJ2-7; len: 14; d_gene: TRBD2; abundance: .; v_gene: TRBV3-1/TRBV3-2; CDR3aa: CASSHLGLEYEQYF; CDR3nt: TGTGCCAGCAGCCACCTGGGACTAGAGTACGAGCAGTACTTC
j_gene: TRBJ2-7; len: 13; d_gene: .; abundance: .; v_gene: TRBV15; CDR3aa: CATSIREGGEQYF; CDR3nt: TGTGCCACCAGCATCAGGGAAGGTGGCGAGCAGTACTTC
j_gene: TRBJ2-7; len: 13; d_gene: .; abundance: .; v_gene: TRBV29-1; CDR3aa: CSVAWDKLYEQYF; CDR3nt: TGCAGCGTCGCCTGGGACAAGCTCTACGAGCAGTACTTC
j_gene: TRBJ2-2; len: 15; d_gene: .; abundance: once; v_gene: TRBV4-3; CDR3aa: CASSQVSRETGELFF; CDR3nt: TGCGCCAGCAGCCAAGTGAGCAGGGAAACCGGGGAGCTGTTTTTT
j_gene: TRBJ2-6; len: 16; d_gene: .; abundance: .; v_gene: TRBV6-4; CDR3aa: CASTASDFSGANVLTF; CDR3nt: TGTGCCAGCACCGCTAGCGACTTCTCTGGGGCCAACGTCCTGACTTTC
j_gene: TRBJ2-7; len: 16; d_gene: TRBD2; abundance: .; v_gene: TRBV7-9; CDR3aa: CASSLKAGVHPYEQYF; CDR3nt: TGTGCCAGCAGCTTAAAGGCGGGGGTCCACCCGTACGAGCAGTACTTC
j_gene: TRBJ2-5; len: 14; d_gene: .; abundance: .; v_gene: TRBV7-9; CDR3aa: CASSLVGIQETQYF; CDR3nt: TGTGCCAGCAGCTTAGTGGGGATCCAAGAGACCCAGTACTTC
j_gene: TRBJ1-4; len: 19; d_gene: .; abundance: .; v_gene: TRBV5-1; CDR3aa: CASSFKTGARGATNEKLFF; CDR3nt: TGCGCCAGCAGCTTCAAGACCGGGGCACGGGGAGCAACTAATGAAAAACTGTTTTTT
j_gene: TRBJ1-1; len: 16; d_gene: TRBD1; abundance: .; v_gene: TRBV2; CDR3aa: CASSLRTGSRYTEAFF; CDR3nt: TGTGCCAGCAGTCTCAGGACAGGGTCTCGATATACTGAAGCTTTCTTT
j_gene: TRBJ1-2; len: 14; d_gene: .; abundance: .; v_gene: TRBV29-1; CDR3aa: CSVERDASNYGYTF; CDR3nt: TGCAGCGTTGAAAGGGATGCCTCAAACTATGGCTACACCTTC
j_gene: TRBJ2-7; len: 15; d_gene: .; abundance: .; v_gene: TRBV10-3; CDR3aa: CAISEYGLSSYEQYF; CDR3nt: TGTGCCATCAGTGAGTACGGTTTGAGCTCCTACGAGCAGTACTTC
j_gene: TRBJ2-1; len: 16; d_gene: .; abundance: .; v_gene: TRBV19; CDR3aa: CASSIPGRVGSNEQFF; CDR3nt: TGTGCCAGTAGTATACCTGGCAGGGTCGGGAGCAATGAGCAGTTCTTC
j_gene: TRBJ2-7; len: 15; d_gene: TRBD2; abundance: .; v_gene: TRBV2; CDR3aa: CASRMTSGGAEEQYF; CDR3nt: TGTGCCAGCAGAATGACTAGCGGGGGGGCCGAAGAGCAGTACTTC
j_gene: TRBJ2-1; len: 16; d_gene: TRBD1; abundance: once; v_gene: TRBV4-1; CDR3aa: CASSQATGTVNNEQFF; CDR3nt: TGCGCCAGCAGCCAGGCTACCGGGACAGTGAACAATGAGCAGTTCTTC
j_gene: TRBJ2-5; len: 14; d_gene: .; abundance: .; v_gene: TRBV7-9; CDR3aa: CASSSRRQQETQYF; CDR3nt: TGTGCCAGCAGCTCTAGAAGACAACAAGAGACCCAGTACTTC
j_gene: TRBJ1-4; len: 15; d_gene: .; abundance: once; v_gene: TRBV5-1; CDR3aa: CASSLEAVLNEKLFF; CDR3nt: TGCGCCAGCAGCTTGGAGGCAGTATTAAATGAAAAACTGTTTTTT
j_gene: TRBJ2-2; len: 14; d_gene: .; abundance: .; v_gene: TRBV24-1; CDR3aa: CATSPPWDPGELFF; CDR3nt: TGTGCCACCAGTCCCCCCTGGGATCCCGGGGAGCTGTTTTTT
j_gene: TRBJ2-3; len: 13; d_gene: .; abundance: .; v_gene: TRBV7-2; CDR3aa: CASSLGGTDTQYF; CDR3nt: TGTGCCAGCAGCTTGGGGGGCACAGATACGCAGTATTTT
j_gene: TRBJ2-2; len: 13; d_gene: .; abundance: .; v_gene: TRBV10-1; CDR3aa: CASMGENTGELFF; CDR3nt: TGCGCCAGCATGGGGGAGAACACCGGGGAGCTGTTTTTT
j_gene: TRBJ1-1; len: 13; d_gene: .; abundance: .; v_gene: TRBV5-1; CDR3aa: CASSPLSGTEAFF; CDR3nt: TGCGCCAGCAGCCCGCTCAGCGGCACTGAAGCTTTCTTT
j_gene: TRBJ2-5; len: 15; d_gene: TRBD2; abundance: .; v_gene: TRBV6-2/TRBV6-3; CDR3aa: CASSTGTRRQETQYF; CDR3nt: TGTGCCAGCAGTACGGGGACTAGGAGGCAAGAGACCCAGTACTTC
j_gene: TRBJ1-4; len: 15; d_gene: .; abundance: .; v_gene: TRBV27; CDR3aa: CASSLSGVTREKLFF; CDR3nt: TGTGCCAGCAGTTTATCGGGGGTAACAAGAGAAAAACTGTTTTTT
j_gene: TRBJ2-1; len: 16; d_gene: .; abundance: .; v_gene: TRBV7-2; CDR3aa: CASSLPGGRSYNEQFF; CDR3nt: TGTGCCAGCAGCTTACCCGGGGGCCGTTCCTACAATGAGCAGTTCTTC
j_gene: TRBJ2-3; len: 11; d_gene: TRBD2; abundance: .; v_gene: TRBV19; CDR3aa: CASKRGNTQYF; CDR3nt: TGTGCCAGCAAGCGGGGGAATACGCAGTATTTT
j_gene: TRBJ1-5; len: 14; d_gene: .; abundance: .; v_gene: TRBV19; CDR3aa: CASSRQGPGQPQHF; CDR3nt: TGTGCCAGTAGTAGGCAGGGGCCGGGTCAGCCCCAGCATTTT
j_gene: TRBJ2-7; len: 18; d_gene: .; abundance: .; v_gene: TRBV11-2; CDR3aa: CASTRGGTGGPSSYEQYF; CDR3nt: TGTGCCAGCACCCGGGGGGGAACAGGGGGCCCAAGCTCCTACGAGCAGTACTTC
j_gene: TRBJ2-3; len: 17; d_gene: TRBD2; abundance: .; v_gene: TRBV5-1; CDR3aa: CASSPQRTSVGPDTQYF; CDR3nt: TGCGCCAGCAGCCCCCAAAGGACTAGCGTGGGGCCAGATACGCAGTATTTT
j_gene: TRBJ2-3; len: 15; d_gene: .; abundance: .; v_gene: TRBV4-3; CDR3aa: CASSQGLGITDTQYF; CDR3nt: TGCGCCAGCAGCCAGGGGTTAGGGATCACAGATACGCAGTATTTT
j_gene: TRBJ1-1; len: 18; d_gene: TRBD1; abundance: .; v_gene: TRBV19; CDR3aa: CASSIDYGTANMNTEAFF; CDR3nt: TGTGCCAGTAGTATAGATTATGGGACAGCGAATATGAACACTGAAGCTTTCTTT
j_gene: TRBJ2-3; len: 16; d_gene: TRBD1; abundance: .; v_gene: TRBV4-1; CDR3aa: CASSPKTGVSTDTQYF; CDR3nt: TGCGCCAGCAGCCCGAAGACAGGGGTCAGCACAGATACGCAGTATTTT
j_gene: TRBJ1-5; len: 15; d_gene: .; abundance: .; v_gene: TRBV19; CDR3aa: CASRTTGWDSQPQHF; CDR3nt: TGTGCCAGTAGGACGACGGGCTGGGATAGTCAGCCCCAGCATTTT
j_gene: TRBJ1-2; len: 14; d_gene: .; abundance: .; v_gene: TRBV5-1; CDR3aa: CASSFPNPGYGYTF; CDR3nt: TGCGCCAGCAGCTTCCCGAATCCCGGCTATGGCTACACCTTC
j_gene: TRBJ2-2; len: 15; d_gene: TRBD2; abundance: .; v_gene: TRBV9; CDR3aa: CASSASGGRTGELFF; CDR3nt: TGTGCCAGCAGCGCGAGCGGGGGTCGGACCGGGGAGCTGTTTTTT
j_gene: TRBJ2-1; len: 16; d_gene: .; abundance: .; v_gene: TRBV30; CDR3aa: CAWSVPGSSSYNEQFF; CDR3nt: TGTGCCTGGAGTGTACCCGGCAGCAGCTCCTACAATGAGCAGTTCTTC
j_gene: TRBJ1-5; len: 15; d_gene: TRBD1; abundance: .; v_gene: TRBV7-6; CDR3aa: CASSLEQGFNQPQHF; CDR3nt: TGTGCCAGCAGCTTAGAACAGGGGTTCAATCAGCCCCAGCATTTT
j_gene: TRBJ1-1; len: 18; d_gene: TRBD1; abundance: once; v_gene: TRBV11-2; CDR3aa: CASSLLLGQGKRDTEAFF; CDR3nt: TGTGCCAGCAGCTTATTGTTGGGACAGGGCAAGCGGGACACTGAAGCTTTCTTT
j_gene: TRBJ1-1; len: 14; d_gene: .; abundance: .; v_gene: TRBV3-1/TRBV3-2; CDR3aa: CASTDKARYAEAFF; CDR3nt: TGTGCCAGCACGGACAAGGCGAGGTACGCTGAAGCTTTCTTT
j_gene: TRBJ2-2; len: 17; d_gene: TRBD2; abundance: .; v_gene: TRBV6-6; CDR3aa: CASSPGGGGSNTGELFF; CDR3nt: TGTGCCAGCAGTCCCGGGGGCGGGGGGTCGAACACCGGGGAGCTGTTTTTT
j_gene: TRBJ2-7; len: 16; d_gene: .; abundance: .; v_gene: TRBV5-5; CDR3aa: CASSRYREGGTYEQYF; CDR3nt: TGTGCCAGCAGCCGGTACAGGGAAGGTGGGACCTACGAGCAGTACTTC
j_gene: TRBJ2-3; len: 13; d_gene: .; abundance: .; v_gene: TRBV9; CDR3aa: CASSFKVGDTQYF; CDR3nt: TGTGCCAGCAGCTTCAAAGTGGGGGATACGCAGTATTTT
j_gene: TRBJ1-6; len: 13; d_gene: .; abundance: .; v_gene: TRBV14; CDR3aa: CASRERVPSPLHF; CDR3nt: TGTGCCAGCAGGGAAAGGGTCCCTTCACCCCTCCACTTT
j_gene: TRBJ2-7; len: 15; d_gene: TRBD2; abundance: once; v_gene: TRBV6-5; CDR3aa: CASRSTSGGLYEQYF; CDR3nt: TGTGCCAGCAGGTCCACTAGCGGGGGCCTCTACGAGCAGTACTTC
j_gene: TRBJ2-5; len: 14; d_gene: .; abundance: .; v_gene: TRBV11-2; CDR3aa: CASSLNPKQETQYF; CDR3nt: TGTGCCAGCAGCTTAAACCCCAAACAAGAGACCCAGTACTTC
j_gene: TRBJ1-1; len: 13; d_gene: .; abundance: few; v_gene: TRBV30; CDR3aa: CAWTRQKNTEAFF; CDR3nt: TGTGCCTGGACCCGACAGAAGAACACTGAAGCTTTCTTT
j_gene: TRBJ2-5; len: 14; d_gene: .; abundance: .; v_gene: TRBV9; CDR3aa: CASGSGSYQETQYF; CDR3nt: TGTGCCAGCGGCAGCGGCAGTTACCAAGAGACCCAGTACTTC
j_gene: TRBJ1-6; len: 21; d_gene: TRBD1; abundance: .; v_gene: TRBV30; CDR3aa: CAWSTYSGTGGRLPYNSPLHF; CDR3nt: TGTGCCTGGAGTACCTACTCCGGGACAGGGGGCCGTTTGCCCTATAATTCACCCCTCCACTTT
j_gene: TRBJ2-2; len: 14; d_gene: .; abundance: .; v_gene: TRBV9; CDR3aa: CASSRDRYTGELFF; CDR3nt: TGTGCCAGCAGCCGGGACCGCTACACCGGGGAGCTGTTTTTT
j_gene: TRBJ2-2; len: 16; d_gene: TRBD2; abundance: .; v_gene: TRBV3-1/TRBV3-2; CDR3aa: CASSQEWRGDTGELFF; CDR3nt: TGTGCCAGCAGCCAAGAGTGGCGGGGGGACACCGGGGAGCTGTTTTTT